This T cell receptor (beta chain) appears in the sequencing data of a study of cytomegalovirus exposure and HLA in healthy donors. Study-wide background: A preliminary data release comprised tens of millions of unique TCRs obtained from HLA-typed donors.

The J segment lost 4 bases and the V segment lost 2 bases, leaving 2 bases of the junction unmatched. The CDR3 is 14 residues long. Per germline, CDR1 SGDLS and CDR2 YYNGEE. Notes on this clone: Antigen: not known.

With 60 Vbeta and 13 Jbeta primers, the PCR was carried out. The table came from immunoSEQ multiplex PCR; TCRdb's copy has only in-frame clones and leaves some out. This table has about 77,000 clones, about 79% appearing once. The study, taken as a whole, reports: It was approximately 150 TCR beta chains that were listed as cytomegalovirus-associated. Donors were assumed by presence/absence analyses to have roughly uniform sequencing depth.

What was sequenced was PBMCs. This sequence originates from a woman between 40 and 55 years old in good health and CMV-seronegative. The chain uses TRBV9 and TRBJ1-3; TRBD1 agrees at 8 bases. Written as DNA, the CDR3 is TGTGCCAGCAGCGTGACAGGGGCAGGAAACACCATATATTTT. This gives the protein CASSVTGAGNTIYF. Full variable domain (remainder filled in from reference TRBV9 and TRBJ1-3): DSGVTQTPKHLITATGQRVTLRCSPRSGDLSVYWYQQSLDQGLQFLIQYYNGEERAKGNILERFSAQQFPDLHSELNLSSLELGDSALYFCASSVTGAGNTIYFGEGSWLTVV.